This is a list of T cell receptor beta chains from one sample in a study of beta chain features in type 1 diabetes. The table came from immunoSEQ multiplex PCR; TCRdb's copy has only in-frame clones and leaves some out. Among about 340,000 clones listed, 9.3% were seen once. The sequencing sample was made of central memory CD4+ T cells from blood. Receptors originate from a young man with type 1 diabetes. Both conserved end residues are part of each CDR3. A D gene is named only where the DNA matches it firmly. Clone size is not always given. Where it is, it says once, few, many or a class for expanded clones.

CASSALDQPQHF,TGTGCCAGCAGCGCTCTGGATCAGCCCCAGCATTTT,many,TRBJ1-5,NA,TRBV7-9
CASSFSYDGYEQYF,TGTGCCAGCAGCTTTTCCTATGACGGCTACGAGCAGTACTTC,NA,TRBJ2-7,NA,TRBV7-8
CASSQERVRTVAFF,TGCGCCAGCAGCCAAGAAAGGGTAAGGACAGTAGCTTTCTTT,NA,TRBJ1-1,NA,TRBV4-1
CASRLQGAKETQYF,TGTGCCAGCAGGTTACAGGGGGCGAAGGAGACCCAGTACTTC,NA,TRBJ2-5,TRBD1,TRBV28
CASSLASGGSPYEQYF,TGTGCCAGCAGCTTAGCTAGCGGGGGCTCCCCCTACGAGCAGTACTTC,few,TRBJ2-7,TRBD2,TRBV7-9
CASSFVGRSTDTQYF,TGTGCCAGCAGCTTTGTGGGACGCAGCACAGATACGCAGTATTTT,many,TRBJ2-3,NA,TRBV7-9
CASSSLGLASAYEQYF,TGTGCCAGCAGCTCCCTCGGACTAGCTAGCGCCTACGAGCAGTACTTC,NA,TRBJ2-7,TRBD2,TRBV7-9
CASSISSAANTEAFF,TGTGCCAGTAGTATTAGTTCCGCAGCTAACACTGAAGCTTTCTTT,NA,TRBJ1-1,NA,TRBV19
CSASTDEQFF,TGCAGTGCTAGTACGGATGAGCAGTTCTTC,few,TRBJ2-1,NA,TRBV20-1
CASSYSQGTAKNIQYF,TGTGCCAGCAGTTACTCGCAGGGGACAGCCAAAAACATTCAGTACTTC,many,TRBJ2-4,NA,TRBV6-6
CASSLESGTNYGYTF,TGTGCCAGCAGCTTAGAATCCGGGACTAACTATGGCTACACCTTC,few,TRBJ1-2,NA,TRBV7-9
CASSWSQNTEAFF,TGTGCCAGCAGTTGGAGTCAGAACACTGAAGCTTTCTTT,NA,TRBJ1-1,NA,TRBV28
CASSASGGYSYTF,TGTGCCAGCAGCGCGTCAGGGGGCTACAGCTACACCTTC,NA,TRBJ1-2,TRBD1,TRBV7-9
CASSPVEKLFF,TGTGCCAGCAGCCCGGTGGAAAAACTGTTTTTT,once,TRBJ1-4,NA,TRBV5-6
CATSRGDGSNQPQHF,TGTGCCACCAGCAGAGGCGACGGTAGCAATCAGCCCCAGCATTTT,few,TRBJ1-5,NA,TRBV15
CASRDTGQAEKTQYF,TGTGCCAGCAGGGACACGGGACAGGCCGAGAAGACCCAGTACTTC,few,TRBJ2-5,TRBD1,TRBV6-5
CASLRDTQYF,TGTGCCAGCCTAAGAGATACGCAGTATTTT,few,TRBJ2-3,NA,TRBV28
CASSKGQGITEAFF,TGTGCCAGCAGTAAGGGACAGGGGATCACTGAAGCTTTCTTT,NA,TRBJ1-1,TRBD1,TRBV6-6
CASSYGDNNEKLFF,TGTGCCAGCAGTTACGGCGATAATAATGAAAAACTGTTTTTT,NA,TRBJ1-4,NA,TRBV10-3
CRGLKDGYTF,TGCAGGGGTCTCAAGGATGGCTACACCTTC,few,TRBJ1-2,NA,TRBV20-1
CASSGLAGANTDTQYF,TGTGCCAGCAGTGGACTAGCGGGGGCGAACACAGATACGCAGTATTTT,few,TRBJ2-3,TRBD2,TRBV6-1
CATLERTEAFF,TGTGCCACCCTCGAGCGCACTGAAGCTTTCTTT,NA,TRBJ1-1,NA,TRBV19
CASRRTGGGYTF,TGTGCCAGCAGAAGGACAGGGGGAGGCTACACCTTC,NA,TRBJ1-2,TRBD1,TRBV6-5
CASSISGQGNEQYF,TGTGCCAGTAGTATTTCGGGGCAGGGGAACGAGCAGTACTTC,NA,TRBJ2-7,NA,TRBV19
CASSPGQDYNEQFF,TGTGCCAGCAGCCCCGGACAGGACTACAATGAGCAGTTCTTC,NA,TRBJ2-1,TRBD1,TRBV7-2
CSATGTGGSDTQYF,TGCAGCGCGACCGGGACAGGGGGCTCAGATACGCAGTATTTT,few,TRBJ2-3,TRBD1,TRBV29-1
CASSYSAGTSEQYF,TGTGCCAGCAGCTACTCGGCGGGTACGAGCGAGCAGTACTTC,few,TRBJ2-7,NA,TRBV7-9
CASSGSGDRAVDTQYF,TGTGCCAGCAGTGGTTCTGGGGACAGGGCAGTAGATACGCAGTATTTT,many,TRBJ2-3,TRBD1,TRBV25-1
CTSSQVRFYSNQPQHF,TGCACCAGCAGCCAAGTCCGGTTCTATAGCAATCAGCCCCAGCATTTT,NA,TRBJ1-5,NA,TRBV1
CASSYHQETQYF,TGTGCCAGCAGCTATCACCAAGAGACCCAGTACTTC,NA,TRBJ2-5,NA,TRBV7-2
CAWSVTDTQYF,TGTGCCTGGAGTGTCACAGATACGCAGTATTTT,few,TRBJ2-3,NA,TRBV30
CASSLFYEQYF,TGTGCCAGCAGCTTGTTCTACGAGCAGTACTTC,many,TRBJ2-7,NA,TRBV5-6
CASSVQAGNQPQHF,TGTGCCAGCAGCGTTCAGGCGGGCAATCAGCCCCAGCATTTT,many,TRBJ1-5,NA,TRBV2
CASSATGPSSYEQYF,TGCGCCAGCAGCGCGACGGGTCCCAGCTCCTACGAGCAGTACTTC,NA,TRBJ2-7,NA,TRBV5-1
CASSLVGNYGYTF,TGTGCCAGCAGCTTAGTGGGAAACTATGGCTACACCTTC,few,TRBJ1-2,NA,TRBV7-9
CASSLAVGNTEAFF,TGCGCCAGCAGCTTAGCTGTCGGGAACACTGAAGCTTTCTTT,NA,TRBJ1-1,NA,TRBV5-1
CASSLRVQETQYF,TGTGCCAGCAGCTTAAGGGTACAAGAGACCCAGTACTTC,few,TRBJ2-5,NA,TRBV7-2
CASSLGVPQEETQYF,TGTGCCAGCAGCTTGGGGGTCCCTCAGGAGGAGACCCAGTACTTC,NA,TRBJ2-5,NA,TRBV5-4
CSVKLSDSPLHF,TGCAGCGTGAAACTCTCTGACTCACCCCTCCACTTT,NA,TRBJ1-6,NA,TRBV29-1
CASSRTGGGTNEKLFF,TGTGCCAGCAGCAGGACAGGGGGAGGGACTAATGAAAAACTGTTTTTT,NA,TRBJ1-4,TRBD1,TRBV7-2
CASSARGLDEQYF,TGCGCCAGCAGCGCCCGCGGGTTGGACGAGCAGTACTTC,NA,TRBJ2-7,NA,TRBV5-1
CASSQDGSTYEQYF,TGCGCCAGCAGCCAAGATGGCAGTACCTACGAGCAGTACTTC,NA,TRBJ2-7,NA,TRBV4-3
CASSLGQNPHYGYTF,TGTGCCAGCAGCTTAGGACAGAATCCTCACTATGGCTACACCTTC,many,TRBJ1-2,NA,TRBV7-9
CAWSNTYQETQYF,TGTGCCTGGTCTAATACCTACCAAGAGACCCAGTACTTC,few,TRBJ2-5,NA,TRBV30
CASSWKDRGNYGYTF,TGTGCCAGCAGTTGGAAGGACAGGGGCAACTATGGCTACACCTTC,NA,TRBJ1-2,TRBD1,TRBV6-6
CASTTGGGNQPQHF,TGTGCCAGCACCACAGGGGGAGGCAATCAGCCCCAGCATTTT,NA,TRBJ1-5,TRBD1,TRBV7-2
CASSTPLGERSGNTIYF,TGTGCCAGCAGCACCCCTCTAGGGGAACGCTCTGGAAACACCATATATTTT,NA,TRBJ1-3,NA,TRBV7-9
CASSLATGDMNTEAFF,TGCGCCAGCAGCTTGGCGACAGGGGATATGAACACTGAAGCTTTCTTT,NA,TRBJ1-1,TRBD1,TRBV5-1
CASSPGKGGEDEQFF,TGTGCCAGCTCACCCGGAAAGGGAGGGGAGGATGAGCAGTTCTTC,few,TRBJ2-1,TRBD2,TRBV18
CASSPPGTPGGTEAFF,TGTGCCAGCTCACCCCCCGGGACCCCAGGCGGCACTGAAGCTTTCTTT,NA,TRBJ1-1,NA,TRBV18
CAWSPDSSFYGYTF,TGTGCCTGGAGCCCGGACAGCAGTTTCTATGGCTACACCTTC,NA,TRBJ1-2,NA,TRBV30
CSVEQEDYEQYF,TGCAGCGTTGAGCAGGAGGACTACGAGCAGTACTTC,few,TRBJ2-7,NA,TRBV29-1
CASSTQLRILVGYTF,TGTGCCAGCAGTACCCAGCTACGCATCTTGGTAGGCTACACCTTC,NA,TRBJ1-2,NA,TRBV28